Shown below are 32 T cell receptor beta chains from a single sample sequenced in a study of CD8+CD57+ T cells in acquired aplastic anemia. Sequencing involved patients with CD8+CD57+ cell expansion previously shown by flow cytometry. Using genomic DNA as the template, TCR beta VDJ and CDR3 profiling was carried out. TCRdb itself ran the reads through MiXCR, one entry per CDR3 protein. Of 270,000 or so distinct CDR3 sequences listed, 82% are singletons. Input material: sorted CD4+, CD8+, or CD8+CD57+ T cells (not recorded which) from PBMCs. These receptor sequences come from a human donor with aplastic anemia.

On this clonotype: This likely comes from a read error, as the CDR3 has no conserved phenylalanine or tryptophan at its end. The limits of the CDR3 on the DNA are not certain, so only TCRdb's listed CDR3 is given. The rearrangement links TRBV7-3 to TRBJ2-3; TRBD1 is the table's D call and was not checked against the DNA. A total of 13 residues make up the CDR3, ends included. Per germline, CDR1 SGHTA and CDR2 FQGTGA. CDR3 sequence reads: CASSDHADGTALS.

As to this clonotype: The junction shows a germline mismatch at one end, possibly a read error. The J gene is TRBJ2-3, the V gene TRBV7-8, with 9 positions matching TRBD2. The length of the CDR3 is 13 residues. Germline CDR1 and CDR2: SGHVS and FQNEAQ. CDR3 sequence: CASGEAGGDTPYF. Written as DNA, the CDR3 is TGTGCCAGCGGGGAAGCGGGAGGAGATACGCCGTATTTT.

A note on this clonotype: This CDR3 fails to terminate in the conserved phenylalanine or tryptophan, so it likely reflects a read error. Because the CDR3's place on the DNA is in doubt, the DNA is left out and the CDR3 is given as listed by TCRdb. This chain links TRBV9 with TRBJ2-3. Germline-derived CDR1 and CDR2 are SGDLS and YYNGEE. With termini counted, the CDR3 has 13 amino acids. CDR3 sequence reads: CASGEGGKSTESL.

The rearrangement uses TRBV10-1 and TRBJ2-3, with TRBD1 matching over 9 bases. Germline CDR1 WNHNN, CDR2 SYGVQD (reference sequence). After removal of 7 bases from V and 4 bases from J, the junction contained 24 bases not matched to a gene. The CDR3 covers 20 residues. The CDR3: CASIRRGQGEPREKADTQYF. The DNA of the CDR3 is TGCGCCAGCATTAGGAGGGGACAGGGAGAACCTAGGGAGAAGGCAGATACGCAGTATTTT.

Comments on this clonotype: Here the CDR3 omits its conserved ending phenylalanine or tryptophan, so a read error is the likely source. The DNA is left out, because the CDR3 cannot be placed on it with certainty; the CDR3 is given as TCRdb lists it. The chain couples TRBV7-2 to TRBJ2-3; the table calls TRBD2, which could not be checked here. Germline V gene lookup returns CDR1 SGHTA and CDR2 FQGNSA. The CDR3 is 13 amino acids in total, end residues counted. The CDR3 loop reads CASSSTRAANEKL.

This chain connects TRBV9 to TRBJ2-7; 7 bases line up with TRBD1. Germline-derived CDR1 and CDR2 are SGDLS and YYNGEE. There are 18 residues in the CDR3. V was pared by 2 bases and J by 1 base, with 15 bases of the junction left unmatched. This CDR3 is CASSVGTARNELSYEQYV. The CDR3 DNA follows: TGTGCCAGCAGCGTTGGGACAGCCCGAAATGAGCTTTCCTACGAGCAGTACGTC.

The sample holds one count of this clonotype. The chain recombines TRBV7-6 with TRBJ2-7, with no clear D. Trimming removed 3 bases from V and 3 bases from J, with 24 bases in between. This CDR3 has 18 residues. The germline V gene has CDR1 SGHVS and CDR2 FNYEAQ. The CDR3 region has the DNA TGTGCCAGCAGCTTGCGTTCCGATAATTCACCCCTTTACTACGAGCAGTACGTC. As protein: CASSLRSDNSPLYYEQYV.

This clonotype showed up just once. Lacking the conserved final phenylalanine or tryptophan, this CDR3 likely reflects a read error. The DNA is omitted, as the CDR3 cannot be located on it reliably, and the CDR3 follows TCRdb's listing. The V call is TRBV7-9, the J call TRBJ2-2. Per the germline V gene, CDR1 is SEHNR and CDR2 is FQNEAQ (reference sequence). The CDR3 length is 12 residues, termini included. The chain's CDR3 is CASSFERGGLID.

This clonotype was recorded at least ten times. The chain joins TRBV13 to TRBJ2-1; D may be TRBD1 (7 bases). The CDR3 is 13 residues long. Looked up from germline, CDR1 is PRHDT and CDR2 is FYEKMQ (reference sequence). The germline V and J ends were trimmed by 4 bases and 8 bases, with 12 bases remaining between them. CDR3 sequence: CASSSGGIHEQFF. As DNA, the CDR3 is TGTGCCAGCAGCTCAGGGGGGATCCATGAGCAGTTCTTC.

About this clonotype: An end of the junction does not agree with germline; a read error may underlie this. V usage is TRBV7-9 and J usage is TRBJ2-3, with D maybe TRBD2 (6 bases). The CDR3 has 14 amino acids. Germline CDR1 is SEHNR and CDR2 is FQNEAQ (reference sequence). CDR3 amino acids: CASSFQGGRETQDF. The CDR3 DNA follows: TGTGCCAGCAGCTTTCAAGGAGGTCGGGAGACGCAGGATTTT.

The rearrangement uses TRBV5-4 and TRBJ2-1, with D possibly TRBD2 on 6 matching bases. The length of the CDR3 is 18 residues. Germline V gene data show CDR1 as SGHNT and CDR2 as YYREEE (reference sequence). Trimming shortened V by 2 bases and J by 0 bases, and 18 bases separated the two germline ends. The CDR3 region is CASSFTSAGTSSYNEQFF. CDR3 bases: TGTGCCAGCAGCTTTACCAGCGCGGGAACGAGCTCCTACAATGAGCAGTTCTTC.

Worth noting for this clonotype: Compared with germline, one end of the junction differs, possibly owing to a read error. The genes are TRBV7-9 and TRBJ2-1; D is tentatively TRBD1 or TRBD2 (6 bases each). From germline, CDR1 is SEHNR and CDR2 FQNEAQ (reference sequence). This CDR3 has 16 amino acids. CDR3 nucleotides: TGTGCCAGCAGCTTACGAGGGGGAGGTACGCGCGATGATCAGTTCTTC. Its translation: CASSLRGGGTRDDQFF.

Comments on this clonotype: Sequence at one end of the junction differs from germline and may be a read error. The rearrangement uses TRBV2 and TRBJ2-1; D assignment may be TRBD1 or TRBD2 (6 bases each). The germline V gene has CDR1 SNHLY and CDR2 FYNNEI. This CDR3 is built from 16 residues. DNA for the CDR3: TGTGCCAGCGGGCACGGGGGCACAAACACGCAGTATGTTCACCCCTTC. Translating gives CASGHGGTNTQYVHPF.

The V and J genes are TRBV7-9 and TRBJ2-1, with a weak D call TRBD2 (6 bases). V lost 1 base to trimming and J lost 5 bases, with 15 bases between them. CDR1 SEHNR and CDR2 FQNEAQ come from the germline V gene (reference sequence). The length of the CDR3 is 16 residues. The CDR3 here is CASSLGQGGTDNEQFF. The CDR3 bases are TGTGCCAGCAGCTTAGGTCAGGGAGGTACGGACAATGAGCAGTTCTTC.

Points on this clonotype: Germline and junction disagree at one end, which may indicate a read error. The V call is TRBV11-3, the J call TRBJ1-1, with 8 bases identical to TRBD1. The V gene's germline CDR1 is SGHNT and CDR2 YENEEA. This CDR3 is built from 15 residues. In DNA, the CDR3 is TGTGCCAGCAGCGTAGATCGGACAGGGAACACGGAAGCTTTCTTT. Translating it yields CASSVDRTGNTEAFF.

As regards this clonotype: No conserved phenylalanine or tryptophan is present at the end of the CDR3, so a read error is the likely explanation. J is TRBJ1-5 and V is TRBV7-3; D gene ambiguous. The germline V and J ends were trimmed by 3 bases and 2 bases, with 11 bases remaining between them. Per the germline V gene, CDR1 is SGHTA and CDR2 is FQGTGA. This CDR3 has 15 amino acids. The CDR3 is CASSLETEGNQPQHY. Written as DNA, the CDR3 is TGTGCCAGCAGCTTGGAAACCGAAGGCAATCAGCCCCAGCATTAT.

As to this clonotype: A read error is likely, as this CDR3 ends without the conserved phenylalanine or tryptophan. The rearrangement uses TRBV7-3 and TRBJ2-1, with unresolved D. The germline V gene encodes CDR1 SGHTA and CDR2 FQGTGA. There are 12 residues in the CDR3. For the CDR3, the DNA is TGCGCCAGCAGCTTTGGTCTCGAGAAGCAGTTCATC. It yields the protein CASSFGLEKQFI.

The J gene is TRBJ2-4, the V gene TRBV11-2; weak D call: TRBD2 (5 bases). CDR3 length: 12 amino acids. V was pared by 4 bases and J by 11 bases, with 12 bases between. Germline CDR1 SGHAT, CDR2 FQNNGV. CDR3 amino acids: CASSSTGYVQYF. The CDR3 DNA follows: TGTGCCAGCAGCTCGACGGGGTACGTTCAGTACTTC.

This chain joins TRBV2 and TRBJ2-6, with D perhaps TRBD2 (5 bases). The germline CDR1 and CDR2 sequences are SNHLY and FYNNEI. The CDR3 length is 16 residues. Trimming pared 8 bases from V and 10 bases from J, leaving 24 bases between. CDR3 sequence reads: CASGVAGTDTQNVLTF. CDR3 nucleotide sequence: TGTGCCAGCGGGGTCGCGGGCACCGATACGCAGAACGTCCTGACTTTC. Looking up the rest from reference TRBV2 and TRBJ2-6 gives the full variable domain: EPEVTQTPSHQVTQMGQEVILRCVPISNHLYFYWYRQILGQKVEFLVSFYNNEISEKSEIFDDQFSVERPDGSNFTLKIRSTKLEDSAMYFCASGVAGTDTQNVLTFGAGSRLTVL.

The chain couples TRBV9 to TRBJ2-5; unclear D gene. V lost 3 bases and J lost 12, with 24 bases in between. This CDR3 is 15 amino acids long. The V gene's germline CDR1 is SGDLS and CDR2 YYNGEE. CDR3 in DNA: TGTGCCAGCAGCGCTAGTTCCCGCGGCTACATCTTCGAGTACTTC. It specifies CASSASSRGYIFEYF.

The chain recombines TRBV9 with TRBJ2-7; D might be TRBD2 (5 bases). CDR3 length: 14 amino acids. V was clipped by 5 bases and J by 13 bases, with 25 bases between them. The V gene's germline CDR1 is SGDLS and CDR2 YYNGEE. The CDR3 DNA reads TGTGCCAGCAGAATAGAGACTGAGCCGGAGGCGCCCTACTTC. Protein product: CASRIETEPEAPYF. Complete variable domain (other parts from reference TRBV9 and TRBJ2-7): DSGVTQTPKHLITATGQRVTLRCSPRSGDLSVYWYQQSLDQGLQFLIQYYNGEERAKGNILERFSAQQFPDLHSELNLSSLELGDSALYFCASRIETEPEAPYFGPGTRLTVT.

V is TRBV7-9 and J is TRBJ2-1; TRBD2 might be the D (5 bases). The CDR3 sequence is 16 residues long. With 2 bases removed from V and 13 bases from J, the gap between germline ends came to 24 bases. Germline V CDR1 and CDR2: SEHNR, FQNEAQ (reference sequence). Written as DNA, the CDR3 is TGTGCCAGCAGCTTACTACCCGGGGAGCGGTTTTTTGGACAGTTCTTC. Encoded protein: CASSLLPGERFFGQFF. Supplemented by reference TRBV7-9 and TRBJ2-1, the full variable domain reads DTGVSQNPRHKITKRGQNVTFRCDPISEHNRLYWYRQTLGQGPEFLTYFQNEAQLEKSRLLSDRFSAERPKGSFSTLEIQRTEQGDSAMYLCASSLLPGERFFGQFFGPGTRLTVL.

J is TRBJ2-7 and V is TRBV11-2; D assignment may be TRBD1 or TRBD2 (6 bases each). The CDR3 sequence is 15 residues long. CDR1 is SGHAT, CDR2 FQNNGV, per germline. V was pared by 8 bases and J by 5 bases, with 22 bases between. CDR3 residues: CASGDGGTVPHEQYF. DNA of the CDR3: TGTGCCAGCGGGGACGGGGGCACAGTGCCCCACGAGCAGTACTTC.

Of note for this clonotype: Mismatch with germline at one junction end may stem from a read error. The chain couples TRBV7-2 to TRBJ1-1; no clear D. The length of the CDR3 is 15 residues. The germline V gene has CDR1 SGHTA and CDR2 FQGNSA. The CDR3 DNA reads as TGTGCCAGCAGCTTAGATCTGGCTGCGAACACTGGAGCTTTCTTT. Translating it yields CASSLDLAANTGAFF.

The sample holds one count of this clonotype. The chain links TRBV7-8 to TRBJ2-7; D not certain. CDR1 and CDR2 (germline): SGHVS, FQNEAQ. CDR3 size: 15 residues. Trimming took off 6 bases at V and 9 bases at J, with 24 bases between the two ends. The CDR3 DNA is TGTGCCAGCAGGGGTCAGCCAGTGAGCTCCGACGTGCAGTACTTC. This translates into CASRGQPVSSDVQYF.

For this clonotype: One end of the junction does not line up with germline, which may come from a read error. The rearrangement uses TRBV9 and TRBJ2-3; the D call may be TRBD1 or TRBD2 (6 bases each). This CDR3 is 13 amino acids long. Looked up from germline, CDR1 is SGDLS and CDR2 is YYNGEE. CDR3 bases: TGTGCCAGCGGGGGCGGGACCACAGCGACGCATTTTTTT. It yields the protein CASGGGTTATHFF.

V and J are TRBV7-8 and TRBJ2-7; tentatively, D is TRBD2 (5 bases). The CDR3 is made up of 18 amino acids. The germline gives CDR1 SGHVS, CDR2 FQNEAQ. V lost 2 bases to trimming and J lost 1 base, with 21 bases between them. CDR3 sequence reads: CASSLPGDGEALSYEQYV. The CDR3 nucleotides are TGTGCCAGCAGCTTACCTGGAGACGGGGAAGCCCTTTCCTACGAGCAGTACGTC.

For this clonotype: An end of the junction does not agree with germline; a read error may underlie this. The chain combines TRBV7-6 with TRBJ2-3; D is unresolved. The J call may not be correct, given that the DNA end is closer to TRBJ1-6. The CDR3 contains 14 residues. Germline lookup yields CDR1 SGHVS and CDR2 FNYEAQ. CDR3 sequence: CASSLAAYNAPLHF. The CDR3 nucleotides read TGTGCCAGCAGCTTAGCGGCCTATAATGCACCGCTCCACTTT.

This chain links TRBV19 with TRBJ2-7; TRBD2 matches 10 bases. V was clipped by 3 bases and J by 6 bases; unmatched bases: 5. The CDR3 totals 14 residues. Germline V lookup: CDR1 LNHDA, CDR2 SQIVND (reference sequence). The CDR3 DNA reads TGTGCCAGTAGTATCCTGGCTAGCGGGGGCGAGCAGTACTTC. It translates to CASSILASGGEQYF.

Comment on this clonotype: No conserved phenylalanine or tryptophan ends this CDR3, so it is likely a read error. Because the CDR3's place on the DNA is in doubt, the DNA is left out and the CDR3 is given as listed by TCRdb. The CDR3 spells CASSGDGGGGCAL. V gene TRBV9 combines with J gene TRBJ1-2. Germline V CDR1 and CDR2: SGDLS, YYNGEE. The CDR3 adds up to 13 amino acids, both ends counted.

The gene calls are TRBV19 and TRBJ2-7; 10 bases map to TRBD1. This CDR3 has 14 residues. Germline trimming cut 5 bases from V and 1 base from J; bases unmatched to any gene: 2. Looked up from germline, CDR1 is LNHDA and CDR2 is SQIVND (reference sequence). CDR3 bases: TGTGCCAGTAGTGTGGGACAGGGGTCCTACGAGCAGTACTTC. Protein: CASSVGQGSYEQYF.

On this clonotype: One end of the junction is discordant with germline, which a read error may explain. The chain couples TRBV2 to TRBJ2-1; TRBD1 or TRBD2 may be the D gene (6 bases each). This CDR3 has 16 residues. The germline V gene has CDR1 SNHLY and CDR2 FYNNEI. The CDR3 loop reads CASGDGGTDAQDFGLF. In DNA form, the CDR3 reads TGTGCCAGCGGGGACGGGGGCACAGACGCTCAGGATTTTGGCCTCTTC.